The rows below give T cell receptor beta chains drawn from one sample of a study of CD8+ T cells in alopecia areata. The table came from immunoSEQ multiplex PCR; TCRdb's copy has only in-frame clones and leaves some out. This sample has some 95,000 clones, with roughly 42% found just once. Sequenced material: CD4+ T cells sorted from blood. These TCRs come from a human donor with alopecia areata. The CDR3 runs from the conserved cysteine through the conserved F or W. The order of the fields is D gene, CDR3 length, J gene, V gene, CDR3 protein. The D gene is left open where the match is weak.

D gene: TRBD1
CDR3 length: 15
J gene: TRBJ2-1
V gene: TRBV4-1
CDR3 protein: CASSQGVDRGNEQFF

D gene: NA
CDR3 length: 15
J gene: TRBJ2-2
V gene: TRBV29-1
CDR3 protein: CSVAQDSPNTGELFF

D gene: TRBD1
CDR3 length: 16
J gene: TRBJ2-2
V gene: TRBV5-1
CDR3 protein: CASSFSGQVNTGELFF

D gene: TRBD2
CDR3 length: 16
J gene: TRBJ2-1
V gene: TRBV4-3
CDR3 protein: CASSQEGLAGENEQFF

D gene: NA
CDR3 length: 14
J gene: TRBJ2-1
V gene: TRBV2
CDR3 protein: CASRQEGDYNEQFF

D gene: NA
CDR3 length: 15
J gene: TRBJ2-2
V gene: TRBV29-1
CDR3 protein: CSVVTGTVNTGELFF

D gene: TRBD1
CDR3 length: 13
J gene: TRBJ2-1
V gene: TRBV28
CDR3 protein: CAGHGQDHNEQFF

D gene: NA
CDR3 length: 15
J gene: TRBJ2-5
V gene: TRBV2
CDR3 protein: CASSAQVSQGETQYF

D gene: TRBD1
CDR3 length: 14
J gene: TRBJ2-3
V gene: TRBV2
CDR3 protein: CASSGGQGTDTQYF

D gene: NA
CDR3 length: 15
J gene: TRBJ2-1
V gene: TRBV7-2
CDR3 protein: CASSPSENSYNEQFF

D gene: NA
CDR3 length: 12
J gene: TRBJ2-7
V gene: TRBV5-1
CDR3 protein: CASSWDGYEQYF

D gene: TRBD1
CDR3 length: 14
J gene: TRBJ1-1
V gene: TRBV29-1
CDR3 protein: CSVAPQGVGTEAFF

D gene: TRBD2
CDR3 length: 13
J gene: TRBJ2-7
V gene: TRBV9
CDR3 protein: CASSRGTSAEQYF

D gene: NA
CDR3 length: 13
J gene: TRBJ1-2
V gene: TRBV29-1
CDR3 protein: CSVGTAQTMRYTF

D gene: TRBD1
CDR3 length: 17
J gene: TRBJ2-5
V gene: TRBV4-1
CDR3 protein: CASSPWRAGGKEGTQYF

D gene: TRBD2
CDR3 length: 15
J gene: TRBJ2-3
V gene: TRBV25-1
CDR3 protein: CASSVAGGLTDTQYF

D gene: NA
CDR3 length: 14
J gene: TRBJ2-4
V gene: TRBV28
CDR3 protein: CASSPPGSKNIQYF

D gene: NA
CDR3 length: 14
J gene: TRBJ2-2
V gene: TRBV15
CDR3 protein: CATSRDEGIGELFF

D gene: NA
CDR3 length: 14
J gene: TRBJ2-1
V gene: TRBV30
CDR3 protein: CAWGRGDSRYEQFF

D gene: TRBD2
CDR3 length: 14
J gene: TRBJ2-1
V gene: TRBV2
CDR3 protein: CASSEGTSYNEQFF

D gene: NA
CDR3 length: 12
J gene: TRBJ1-2
V gene: TRBV19
CDR3 protein: CASSSGDLGYTF

D gene: TRBD2
CDR3 length: 14
J gene: TRBJ2-2
V gene: TRBV29-1
CDR3 protein: CSVKLAGGTGELFF

D gene: TRBD1
CDR3 length: 14
J gene: TRBJ2-2
V gene: TRBV7-2
CDR3 protein: CASSLRGHGGELFF

D gene: NA
CDR3 length: 15
J gene: TRBJ1-2
V gene: TRBV5-4
CDR3 protein: CASSPHRFTGKGYTF

D gene: NA
CDR3 length: 11
J gene: TRBJ2-5
V gene: TRBV29-1
CDR3 protein: CSGGTVETQYF

D gene: NA
CDR3 length: 11
J gene: TRBJ1-1
V gene: TRBV5-1
CDR3 protein: CASTQYGEAFF

D gene: NA
CDR3 length: 16
J gene: TRBJ2-3
V gene: TRBV7-2
CDR3 protein: CASSLGPGLRQDTQYF

D gene: NA
CDR3 length: 14
J gene: TRBJ1-2
V gene: TRBV29-1
CDR3 protein: CSVGGSRGLYGYTF

D gene: NA
CDR3 length: 14
J gene: TRBJ2-7
V gene: TRBV5-1
CDR3 protein: CASSTADPRREQYF

D gene: TRBD1
CDR3 length: 13
J gene: TRBJ1-2
V gene: TRBV4-2
CDR3 protein: CASSLTGAYGYTF

D gene: NA
CDR3 length: 14
J gene: TRBJ2-1
V gene: TRBV4-1
CDR3 protein: CASSLTTRLREQFF

D gene: TRBD1
CDR3 length: 14
J gene: TRBJ2-7
V gene: TRBV28
CDR3 protein: CASNPGDRDYEQYF

D gene: NA
CDR3 length: 13
J gene: TRBJ2-5
V gene: TRBV29-1
CDR3 protein: CSVDWGSQETQYF

D gene: NA
CDR3 length: 11
J gene: TRBJ2-7
V gene: TRBV11-2
CDR3 protein: CASSPSYEQYF

D gene: NA
CDR3 length: 18
J gene: TRBJ2-7
V gene: TRBV7-2
CDR3 protein: CASSLPRAGTEPSYEQYF

D gene: NA
CDR3 length: 14
J gene: TRBJ2-7
V gene: TRBV30
CDR3 protein: CAWNPRLGSYEQYF

D gene: TRBD1
CDR3 length: 11
J gene: TRBJ2-1
V gene: TRBV5-1
CDR3 protein: CASSSDRVPFF

D gene: NA
CDR3 length: 13
J gene: TRBJ2-5
V gene: TRBV5-1
CDR3 protein: CASSFRGGETQYF

D gene: NA
CDR3 length: 13
J gene: TRBJ2-2
V gene: TRBV29-1
CDR3 protein: CSVAAQNTGELFF

D gene: TRBD1
CDR3 length: 14
J gene: TRBJ1-2
V gene: TRBV29-1
CDR3 protein: CSVADRARVYGYTF

D gene: NA
CDR3 length: 15
J gene: TRBJ2-5
V gene: TRBV28
CDR3 protein: CASSSGPVHQETQYF

D gene: NA
CDR3 length: 13
J gene: TRBJ2-6
V gene: TRBV2
CDR3 protein: CASSLRAVGVLTF

D gene: TRBD1
CDR3 length: 14
J gene: TRBJ2-7
V gene: TRBV18
CDR3 protein: CASSPRDSHYEQYF

D gene: TRBD2
CDR3 length: 14
J gene: TRBJ2-3
V gene: TRBV29-1
CDR3 protein: CSVELTSGGNTQYF

D gene: TRBD1
CDR3 length: 13
J gene: TRBJ2-4
V gene: TRBV29-1
CDR3 protein: CSVGQGATDIQYF

D gene: TRBD2
CDR3 length: 14
J gene: TRBJ2-2
V gene: TRBV2
CDR3 protein: CASAGDANTGELFF

D gene: NA
CDR3 length: 14
J gene: TRBJ1-2
V gene: TRBV27
CDR3 protein: CASSLSRRNYGYTF